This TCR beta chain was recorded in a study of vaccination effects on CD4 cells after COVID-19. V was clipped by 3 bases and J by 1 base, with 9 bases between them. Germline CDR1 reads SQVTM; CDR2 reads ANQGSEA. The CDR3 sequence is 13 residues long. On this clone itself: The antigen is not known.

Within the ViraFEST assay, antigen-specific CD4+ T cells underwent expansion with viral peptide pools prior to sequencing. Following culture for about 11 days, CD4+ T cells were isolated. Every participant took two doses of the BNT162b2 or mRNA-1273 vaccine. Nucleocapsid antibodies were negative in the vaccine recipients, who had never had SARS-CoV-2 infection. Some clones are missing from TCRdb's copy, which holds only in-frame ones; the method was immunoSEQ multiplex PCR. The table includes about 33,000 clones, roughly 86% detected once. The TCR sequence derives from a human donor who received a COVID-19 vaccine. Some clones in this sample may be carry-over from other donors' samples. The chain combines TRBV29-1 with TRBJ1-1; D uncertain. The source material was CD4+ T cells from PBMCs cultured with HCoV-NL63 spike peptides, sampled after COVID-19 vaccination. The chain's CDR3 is CSVEKTSNTEAFF. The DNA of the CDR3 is TGCAGCGTTGAGAAAACTTCGAACACTGAAGCTTTCTTT.